The present T cell receptor beta chain was sequenced within a study of blood T cell repertoires in COVID-19. For the study at large: COVID-19 samples collected from the United States, Italy and Spain covered acute and convalescent phases.

Repertoires were generated with immunoSEQ multiplex PCR, while TCRdb's copy carries only in-frame clones and drops some. This repertoire shows fewer than 300,000 clones, approximately 84% found once; its top ten account for 9.5% to 13%. V was clipped by 3 bases and J by 2 bases, with 7 bases between them. Germline CDR1 reads SEHNR; CDR2 reads FQNEAQ (reference sequence). The CDR3 is 14 amino acids. The chain has TRBV7-9 and TRBJ2-2; D is undetermined. The sequencing sample was made of peripheral blood. This TCR came from a man aged 50 to 59 with COVID-19, enrolled during active disease. The chain's CDR3 is CASSFSSNTGELFF. CDR3 DNA sequence: TGTGCCAGCAGCTTCTCGTCTAACACCGGGGAGCTGTTTTTT.